This T cell receptor beta chain was recorded in a study of T cells in Graves' hyperthyroidism and ophthalmopathy. Study-wide context: Once the initial diagnosis was made, peripheral blood was obtained before any treatment. Study-wide points: In blood, most of the thyroid clonotypes expanded above 0.001 were also present.

This clonotype was found a few times. As yet, its antigen is unknown. Diagnosis rested on symptoms, serum thyroxine and TRAb, thyroid ultrasound, and orbital computed tomography. RNA transcripts provided the source from which TCR beta CDR3 regions were amplified. An initial round of RT-PCR targeting the TCR CDR3 relied on the HTBI primer set. TCRdb used MiXCR to reprocess the multiplex PCR reads, holding one entry per CDR3 protein. Of a few hundred thousand distinct CDR3 sequences in the sample, about 18% are singletons; the top ten hold 35% to 50%. V shed 6 bases and J shed 1 base, with 7 bases lying between them. The CDR3 is 13 amino acids. The germline gives CDR1 ENHRY, CDR2 SYGVKD.

Input material: blood. The rearrangement links TRBV10-3 to TRBJ1-5; D uncertain. The receptor was derived from a man between 18 and 35 years old with Graves' ophthalmopathy. CDR3 coding DNA: TGTGCCATCAGGGCGGGAAGCAATCAGCCCCAGCATTTT. Translating gives CAIRAGSNQPQHF.